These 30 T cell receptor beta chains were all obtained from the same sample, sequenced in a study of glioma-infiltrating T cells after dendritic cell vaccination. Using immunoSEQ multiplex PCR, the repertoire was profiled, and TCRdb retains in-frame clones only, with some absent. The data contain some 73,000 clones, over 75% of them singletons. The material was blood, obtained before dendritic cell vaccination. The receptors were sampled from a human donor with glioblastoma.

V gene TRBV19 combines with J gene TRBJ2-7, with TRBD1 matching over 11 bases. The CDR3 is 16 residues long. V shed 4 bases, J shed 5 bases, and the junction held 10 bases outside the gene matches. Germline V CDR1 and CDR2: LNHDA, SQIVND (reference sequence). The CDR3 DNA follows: TGTGCCAGTAGTACCCCGGGACAGGGGGTAAGTAACGAGCAGTACTTC. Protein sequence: CASSTPGQGVSNEQYF.

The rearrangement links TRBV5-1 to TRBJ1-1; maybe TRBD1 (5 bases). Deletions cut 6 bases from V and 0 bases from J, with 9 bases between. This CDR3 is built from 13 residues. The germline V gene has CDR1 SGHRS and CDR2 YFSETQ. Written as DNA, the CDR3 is TGCGCCAGCACCCGGGGGATGAACACTGAAGCTTTCTTT. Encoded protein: CASTRGMNTEAFF.

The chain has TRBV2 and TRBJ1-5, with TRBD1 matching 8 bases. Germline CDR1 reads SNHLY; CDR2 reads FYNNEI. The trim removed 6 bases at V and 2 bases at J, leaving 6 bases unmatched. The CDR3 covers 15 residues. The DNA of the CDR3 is TGTGCCAGCAGGGACCAGACAGGGGGCAATCAGCCCCAGCATTTT. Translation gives CASRDQTGGNQPQHF.

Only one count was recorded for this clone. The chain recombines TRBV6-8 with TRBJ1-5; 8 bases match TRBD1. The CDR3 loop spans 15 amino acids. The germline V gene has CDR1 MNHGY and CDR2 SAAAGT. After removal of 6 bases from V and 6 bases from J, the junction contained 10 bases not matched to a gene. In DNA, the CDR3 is TGTGCCAGCAGCTCCCGGGACAGGAAGGGTCAGCCCCAGCATTTT. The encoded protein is CASSSRDRKGQPQHF.

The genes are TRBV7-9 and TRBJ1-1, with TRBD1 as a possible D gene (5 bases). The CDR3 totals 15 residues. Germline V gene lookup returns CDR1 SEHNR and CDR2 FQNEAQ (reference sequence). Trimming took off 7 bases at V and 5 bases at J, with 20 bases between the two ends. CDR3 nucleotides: TGTGCCAGCACCATTAGAGGGCAGGGAGGGACTGAAGCTTTCTTT. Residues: CASTIRGQGGTEAFF.

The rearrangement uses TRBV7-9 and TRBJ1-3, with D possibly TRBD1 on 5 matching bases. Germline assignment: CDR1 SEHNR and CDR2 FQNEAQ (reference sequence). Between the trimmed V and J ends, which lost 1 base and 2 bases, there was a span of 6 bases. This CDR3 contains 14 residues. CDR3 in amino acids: CASSLGRAGNTIYF. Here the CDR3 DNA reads TGTGCCAGCAGCTTAGGCAGGGCTGGAAACACCATATATTTT.

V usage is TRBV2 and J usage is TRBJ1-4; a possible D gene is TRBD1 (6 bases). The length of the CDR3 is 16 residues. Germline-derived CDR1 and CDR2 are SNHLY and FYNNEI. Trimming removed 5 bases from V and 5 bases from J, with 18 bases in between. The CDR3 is CASSPSGGGYNEKLFF. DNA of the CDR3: TGTGCCAGCAGTCCCTCGGGGGGGGGCTACAATGAAAAACTGTTTTTT.

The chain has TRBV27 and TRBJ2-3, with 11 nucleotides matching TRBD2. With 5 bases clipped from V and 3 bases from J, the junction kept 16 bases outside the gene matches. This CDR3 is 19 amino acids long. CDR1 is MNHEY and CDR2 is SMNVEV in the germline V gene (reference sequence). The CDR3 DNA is TGTGCCAGCAGTCGCCTGGGAGGGGCTAGCGGGAGGAAAACAGATACGCAGTATTTT. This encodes CASSRLGGASGRKTDTQYF.

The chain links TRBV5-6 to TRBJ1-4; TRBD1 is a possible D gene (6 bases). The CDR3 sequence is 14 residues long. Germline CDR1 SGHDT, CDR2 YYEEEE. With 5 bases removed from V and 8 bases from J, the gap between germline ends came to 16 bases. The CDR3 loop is CASRSRDKGEKLFF. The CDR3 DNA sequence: TGTGCCAGCAGGAGCCGGGACAAAGGGGAAAAACTGTTTTTT.

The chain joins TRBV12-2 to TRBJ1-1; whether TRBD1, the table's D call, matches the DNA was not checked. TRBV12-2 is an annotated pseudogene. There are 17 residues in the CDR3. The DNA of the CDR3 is TGTGCAAGTCGCTTAGTCAGGACAGGGGGGTCGAACACTGAAGCTTTCTTT. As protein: CASRLVRTGGSNTEAFF.

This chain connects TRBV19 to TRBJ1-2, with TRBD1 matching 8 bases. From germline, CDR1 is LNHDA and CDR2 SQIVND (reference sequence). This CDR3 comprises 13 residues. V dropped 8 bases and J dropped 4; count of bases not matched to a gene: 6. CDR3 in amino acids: CASGAGTGYGYTF. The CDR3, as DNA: TGTGCCAGTGGCGCCGGGACAGGCTATGGCTACACCTTC. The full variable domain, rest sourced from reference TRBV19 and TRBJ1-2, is DGGITQSPKYLFRKEGQNVTLSCEQNLNHDAMYWYRQDPGQGLRLIYYSQIVNDFQKGDIAEGYSVSREKKESFPLTVTSAQKNPTAFYLCASGAGTGYGYTFGSGTRLTVV.

DNA of the CDR3: TGTGCCAGCAGCCAAGGGACAAACTATGGCTACACCTTC. The encoded protein is CASSQGTNYGYTF. The rearrangement links TRBV14 to TRBJ1-2; D may be TRBD1 (5 bases). The CDR3 consists of 13 residues. Deletions cut 1 base from V and 2 bases from J, with 5 bases between. Germline V gene data show CDR1 as SGHDN and CDR2 as FVKESK.

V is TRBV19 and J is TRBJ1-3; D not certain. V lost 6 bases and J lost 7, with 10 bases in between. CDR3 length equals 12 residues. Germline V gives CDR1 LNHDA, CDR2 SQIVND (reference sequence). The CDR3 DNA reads TGTGCCAGTAGCCCGGGCGGGAACACCATATATTTT. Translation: CASSPGGNTIYF.

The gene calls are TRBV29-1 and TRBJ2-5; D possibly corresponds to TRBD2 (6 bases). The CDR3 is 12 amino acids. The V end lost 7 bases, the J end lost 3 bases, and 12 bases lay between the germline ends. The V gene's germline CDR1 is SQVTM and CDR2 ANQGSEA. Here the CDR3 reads CSGNRGKETQYF. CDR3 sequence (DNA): TGCAGCGGGAACCGGGGGAAAGAGACCCAGTACTTC.

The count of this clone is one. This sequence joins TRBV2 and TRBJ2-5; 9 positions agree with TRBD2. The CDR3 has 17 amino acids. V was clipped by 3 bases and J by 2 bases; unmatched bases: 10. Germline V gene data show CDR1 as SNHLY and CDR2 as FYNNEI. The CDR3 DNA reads TGTGCCAGCAGTGAGGGGTGGGCTAGCGGGAAGCAAGAGACCCAGTACTTC. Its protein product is CASSEGWASGKQETQYF.

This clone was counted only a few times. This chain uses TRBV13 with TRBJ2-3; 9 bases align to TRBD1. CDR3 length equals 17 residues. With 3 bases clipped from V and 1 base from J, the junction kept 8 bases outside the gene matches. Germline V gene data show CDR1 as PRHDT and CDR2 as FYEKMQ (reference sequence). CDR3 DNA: TGTGCCAGCAGCTTGGGACAGGGAAGAGTGGGCACAGATACGCAGTATTTT. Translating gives CASSLGQGRVGTDTQYF. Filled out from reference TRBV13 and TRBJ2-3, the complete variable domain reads AAGVIQSPRHLIKEKRETATLKCYPIPRHDTVYWYQQGPGQDPQFLISFYEKMQSDKGSIPDRFSAQQFSDYHSELNMSSLELGDSALYFCASSLGQGRVGTDTQYFGPGTRLTVL.

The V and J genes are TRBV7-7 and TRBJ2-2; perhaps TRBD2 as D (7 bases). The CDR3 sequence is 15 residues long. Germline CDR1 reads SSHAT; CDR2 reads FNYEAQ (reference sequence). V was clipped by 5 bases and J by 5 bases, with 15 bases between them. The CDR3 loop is CASSPSRGATGELFF. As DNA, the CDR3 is TGTGCCAGCAGCCCCTCCCGGGGGGCTACCGGGGAGCTGTTTTTT. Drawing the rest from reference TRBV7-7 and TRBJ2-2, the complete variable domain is GAGVSQSPRYKVTKRGQDVTLRCDPISSHATLYWYQQALGQGPEFLTYFNYEAQPDKSGLPSDRFSAERPEGSISTLTIQRTEQRDSAMYRCASSPSRGATGELFFGEGSRLTVL.

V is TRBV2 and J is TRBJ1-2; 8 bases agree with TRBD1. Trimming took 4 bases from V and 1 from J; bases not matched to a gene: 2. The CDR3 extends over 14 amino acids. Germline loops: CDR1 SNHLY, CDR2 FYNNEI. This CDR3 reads CASSAGQGNYGYTF. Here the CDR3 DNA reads TGTGCCAGCAGTGCTGGACAGGGTAACTATGGCTACACCTTC. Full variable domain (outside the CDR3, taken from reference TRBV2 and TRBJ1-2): EPEVTQTPSHQVTQMGQEVILRCVPISNHLYFYWYRQILGQKVEFLVSFYNNEISEKSEIFDDQFSVERPDGSNFTLKIRSTKLEDSAMYFCASSAGQGNYGYTFGSGTRLTVV.

The CDR3 reads CASSLASGTGGTGELFF. CDR3 nucleotides: TGTGCCAGCAGCTTAGCCTCCGGGACAGGGGGCACCGGGGAGCTGTTTTTT. The chain couples TRBV11-2 to TRBJ2-2; TRBD1 agrees at 11 bases. Looked up from germline, CDR1 is SGHAT and CDR2 is FQNNGV. V trimming: 1 base; J trimming: 4 bases; junction bases outside the gene matches: 5. There are 17 residues in the CDR3.

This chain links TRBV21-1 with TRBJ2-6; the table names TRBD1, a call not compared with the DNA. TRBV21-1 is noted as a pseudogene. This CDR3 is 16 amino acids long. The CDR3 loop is CASSGRTGFGANVLTF. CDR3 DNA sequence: TGTGCCAGCAGCGGACGGACAGGTTTCGGGGCCAACGTCCTGACTTTC.

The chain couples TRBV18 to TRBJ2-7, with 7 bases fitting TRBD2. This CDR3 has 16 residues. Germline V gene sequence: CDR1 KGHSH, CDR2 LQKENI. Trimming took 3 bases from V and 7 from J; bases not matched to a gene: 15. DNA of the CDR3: TGTGCCAGCTCACCCTCTAGCGGTCACCCTCCTGGGGAGCAGTACGTC. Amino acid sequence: CASSPSSGHPPGEQYV.

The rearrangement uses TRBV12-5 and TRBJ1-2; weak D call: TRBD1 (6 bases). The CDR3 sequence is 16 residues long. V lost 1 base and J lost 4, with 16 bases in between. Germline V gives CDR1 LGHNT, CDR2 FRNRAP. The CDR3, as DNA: TGTGCTAGTGGTTTGGGGTCGAACAGGGATGGCTATGGCTACACCTTC. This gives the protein CASGLGSNRDGYGYTF.

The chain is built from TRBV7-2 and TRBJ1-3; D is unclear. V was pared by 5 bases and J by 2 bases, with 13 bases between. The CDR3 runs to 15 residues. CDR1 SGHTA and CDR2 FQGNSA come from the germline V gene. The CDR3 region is CASSPEGNPGNTIYF. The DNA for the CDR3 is TGTGCCAGCAGCCCCGAGGGCAATCCTGGAAACACCATATATTTT.

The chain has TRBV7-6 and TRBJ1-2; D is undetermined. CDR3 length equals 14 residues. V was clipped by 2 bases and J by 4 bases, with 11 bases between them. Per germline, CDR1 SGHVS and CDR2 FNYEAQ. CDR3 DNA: TGTGCCAGCAGCTTACAGGAAAATATCTATGGCTACACCTTC. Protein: CASSLQENIYGYTF.

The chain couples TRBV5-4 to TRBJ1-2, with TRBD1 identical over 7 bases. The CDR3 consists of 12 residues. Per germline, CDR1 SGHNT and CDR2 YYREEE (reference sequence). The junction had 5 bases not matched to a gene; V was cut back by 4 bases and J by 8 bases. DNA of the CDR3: TGTGCCAGCAGCCCAGACAGGGACGGCTACACCTTC. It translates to CASSPDRDGYTF.

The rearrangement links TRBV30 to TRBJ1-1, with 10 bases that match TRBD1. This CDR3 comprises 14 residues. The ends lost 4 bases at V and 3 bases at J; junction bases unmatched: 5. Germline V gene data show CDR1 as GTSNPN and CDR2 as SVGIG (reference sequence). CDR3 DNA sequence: TGTGCCTGGACCGGGACAGGGGCCTACACTGAAGCTTTCTTT. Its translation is CAWTGTGAYTEAFF.

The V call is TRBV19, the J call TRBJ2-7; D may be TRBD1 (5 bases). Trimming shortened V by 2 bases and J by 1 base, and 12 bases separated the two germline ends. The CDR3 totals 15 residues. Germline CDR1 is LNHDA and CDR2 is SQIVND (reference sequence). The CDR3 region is CASSIPRQGSYEQYF. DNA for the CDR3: TGTGCCAGTAGTATACCCCGCCAGGGTTCCTACGAGCAGTACTTC. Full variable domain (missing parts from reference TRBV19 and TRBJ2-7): DGGITQSPKYLFRKEGQNVTLSCEQNLNHDAMYWYRQDPGQGLRLIYYSQIVNDFQKGDIAEGYSVSREKKESFPLTVTSAQKNPTAFYLCASSIPRQGSYEQYFGPGTRLTVT.

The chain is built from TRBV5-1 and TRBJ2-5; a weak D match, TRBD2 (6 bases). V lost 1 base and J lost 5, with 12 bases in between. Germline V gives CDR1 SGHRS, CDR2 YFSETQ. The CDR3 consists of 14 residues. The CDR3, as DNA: TGCGCCAGCAGCTTGATGGGGGGTCGGGAGACCCAGTACTTC. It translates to CASSLMGGRETQYF.

CDR3: CASSLKGTEKETQYF. The CDR3 DNA sequence: TGTGCCAGCAGCCTTAAAGGGACAGAAAAAGAGACCCAGTACTTC. This chain joins TRBV7-6 and TRBJ2-5; 7 bases fit TRBD1. The CDR3 consists of 15 residues. Losses at the gene ends were 5 bases for V and 3 bases for J; bases not matched to a gene: 9. Germline V lookup: CDR1 SGHVS, CDR2 FNYEAQ.

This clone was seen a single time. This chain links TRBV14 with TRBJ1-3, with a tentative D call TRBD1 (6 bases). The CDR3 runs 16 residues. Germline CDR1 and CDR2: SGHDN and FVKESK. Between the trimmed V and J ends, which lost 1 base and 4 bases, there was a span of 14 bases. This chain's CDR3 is CASSQGSGAGGNTIYF. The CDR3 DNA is TGTGCCAGCAGCCAAGGTTCAGGGGCCGGGGGAAACACCATATATTTT.